This T cell receptor (beta chain) was captured in a study of breast tumors, draining lymph nodes, adjacent tissues. Study conclusions and caveats: Luminal-like breast cancer showed significantly higher tumor–nontumor repertoire similarity than basal-like. Most tumor T cells seemingly derive from lymph node, then expand in tumor. Compared with lymph nodes, tumors were less diverse; compared with nontumor tissue, more. Data only fit, rather than demonstrated, lymph node origin of most tumor T cells.

Worth noting for this clonotype: The antigen is unknown.

Trimming pared 3 bases from V and 0 bases from J, leaving 2 bases between. Germline assignment: CDR1 SNHLY and CDR2 FYNNEI. This CDR3 is 12 amino acids long. One entry per CDR3 protein, called by TCRdb with MiXCR from the multiplex PCR reads. Of over 20,000 distinct CDR3 sequences in the sample, less than 25% were seen once. This rearrangement joins TRBV2 to TRBJ2-5; D ambiguous. The sample consisted of breast tumor tissue. The receptor's source is a female donor with breast cancer. Some clones in this sample may be carry-over from other donors' samples. In nucleotides, the CDR3 is TGTGCCAGCAGTGAGGACCAAGAGACCCAGTACTTC. Translating it yields CASSEDQETQYF.